This TCR beta chain came from a study of lymphopenia after photon versus proton radiotherapy. Per germline, CDR1 KGHSH and CDR2 LQKENI. This CDR3 comprises 16 residues. Trimming removed 3 bases from V and 10 bases from J; junction bases left unmatched: 10. TCRdb's table, derived via immunoSEQ multiplex PCR, lists solely in-frame clones and lacks some. The sample contains 150,000 to 200,000 clones, approximately 91% of which appear only once. The sequenced sample was peripheral blood, obtained from a patient treated with photon-based radiotherapy. The receptor comes from a man aged 50 or older with gastric cancer. The chain uses TRBV18 and TRBJ1-4; the match to TRBD1 covers 11 bases. This CDR3 is CASSPNSGGQGGKLFF. The DNA for the CDR3 is TGTGCCAGCTCACCTAACTCCGGGGGACAGGGGGGAAAACTGTTTTTT.